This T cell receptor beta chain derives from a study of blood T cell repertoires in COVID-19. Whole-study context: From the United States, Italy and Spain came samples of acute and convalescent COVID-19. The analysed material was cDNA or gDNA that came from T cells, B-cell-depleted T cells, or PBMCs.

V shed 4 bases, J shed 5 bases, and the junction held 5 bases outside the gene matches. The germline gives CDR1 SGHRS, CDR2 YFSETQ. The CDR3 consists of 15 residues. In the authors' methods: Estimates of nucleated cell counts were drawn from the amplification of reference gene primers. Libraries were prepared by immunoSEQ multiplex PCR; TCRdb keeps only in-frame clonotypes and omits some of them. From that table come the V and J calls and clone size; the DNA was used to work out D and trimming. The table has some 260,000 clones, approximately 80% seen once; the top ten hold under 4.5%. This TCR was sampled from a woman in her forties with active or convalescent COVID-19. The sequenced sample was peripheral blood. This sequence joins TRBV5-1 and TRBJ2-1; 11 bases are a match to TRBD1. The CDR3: CASSPGQGAHNEQFF. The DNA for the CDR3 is TGCGCCAGCAGCCCCGGACAGGGGGCGCACAATGAGCAGTTCTTC.